This T cell receptor (beta chain) was sequenced in a study of blood T cell repertoires in COVID-19. Turning to the study itself: PBMCs, B-cell-depleted T cells, or T cells were the source of the cDNA or gDNA that made up the material.

The ends were cut back, 6 bases at V and 4 bases at J, with 18 bases in the middle. From germline, CDR1 is SNHLY and CDR2 FYNNEI. The CDR3 has 15 residues. This clone was observed a handful of times. Original processing notes: The authors estimated nucleated cell counts from reference gene primer amplification. Produced via immunoSEQ multiplex PCR; TCRdb's table is partial and in-frame only. Clone size and V and J calls were adopted from that table, with D and trimming inferred from the DNA. The sample has 250,000 to 300,000 clones, about 83% seen once. Sequences were obtained from peripheral blood. This chain joins TRBV2 and TRBJ2-5, with TRBD1 as a possible D gene (6 bases). This TCR was sampled from a man older than 75 with acute or convalescent COVID-19. CDR3 protein: CASRAVRLQGETQYF. CDR3 coding DNA: TGTGCCAGCAGAGCCGTACGCCTACAGGGAGAGACCCAGTACTTC.